The rows below give T cell receptor beta chains drawn from one sample of a study of cytomegalovirus exposure and HLA in healthy donors. The assay was immunoSEQ multiplex PCR, and TCRdb's table has in-frame clones only and misses some. The sample holds 100,000 to 150,000 clones, 70% to 80% seen once. Specimen: PBMCs. Receptor source: a man aged 35 to 55 in good health and CMV-seropositive. Each CDR3 is given with its conserved first and last residue. A D gene is named only where the DNA matches it firmly. Rows give clone size only sometimes, using once, few, many, or a class for an expanded clone.

clone_size	d_call	j_call	v_call	cdr3_aa	cdr3_nt
.	.	TRBJ2-7	TRBV6-5	CASSYDTSYEQYF	TGTGCCAGCAGTTACGACACTTCCTACGAGCAGTACTTC
.	.	TRBJ2-1	TRBV6-4	CASSDQGLGEQFF	TGTGCCAGCAGTGACCAGGGTTTAGGTGAGCAGTTCTTC
.	TRBD1	TRBJ2-1	TRBV9	CASSVAGTGFNEQFF	TGTGCCAGCAGCGTAGCCGGGACAGGGTTTAATGAGCAGTTCTTC
.	TRBD2	TRBJ2-3	TRBV4-1	CASSHIGLAGKSTDTQYF	TGCGCCAGCAGCCATATAGGACTAGCGGGAAAAAGCACAGATACGCAGTATTTT
once	.	TRBJ2-2	TRBV5-6	CASSLGLANTGELFF	TGTGCCAGCAGCTTGGGCCTAGCTAACACCGGGGAGCTGTTTTTT
.	.	TRBJ1-1	TRBV29-1	CSGRRDGGTNTEAFF	TGCAGCGGCCGCCGGGACGGGGGTACGAACACTGAAGCTTTCTTT
.	TRBD1	TRBJ2-2	TRBV25-1	CASSRTGNTGELFF	TGTGCCAGCAGTAGGACAGGGAACACCGGGGAGCTGTTTTTT
.	.	TRBJ2-5	TRBV5-4	CASSWDPSAPETQYF	TGTGCCAGCAGCTGGGACCCTAGCGCGCCAGAGACCCAGTACTTC
.	TRBD1	TRBJ2-6	TRBV14	CASSQHRDSRVLTF	TGTGCCAGCAGCCAACACAGGGACAGCAGGGTCCTGACTTTC
.	.	TRBJ1-1	TRBV29-1	CEGREGLTEAFF	TGCGAGGGCAGGGAGGGATTGACTGAAGCTTTCTTT
.	.	TRBJ2-7	TRBV5-1	CASSSSWSSYEQYF	TGCGCCAGCAGCTCCAGCTGGAGCTCCTACGAGCAGTACTTC
.	TRBD1	TRBJ2-5	TRBV7-8	CASSLAQTGMETQYF	TGTGCCAGCAGCTTAGCGCAGACAGGGATGGAGACCCAGTACTTC
.	TRBD1	TRBJ1-2	TRBV10-3	CAISEAPGQSNYGYTF	TGTGCCATCAGTGAGGCCCCGGGACAGTCGAACTATGGCTACACCTTC
.	.	TRBJ1-5	TRBV5-1	CASSSEGREEPQHF	TGCGCCAGCAGCTCGGAAGGCAGGGAAGAGCCCCAGCATTTT
.	TRBD1	TRBJ2-7	TRBV5-1	CASSNNRDREYEQYF	TGCGCCAGCAGTAACAACCGGGACAGGGAGTACGAGCAGTACTTC
.	.	TRBJ1-1	TRBV12-5	CASGSMHRDTEAFF	TGTGCTAGTGGATCGATGCATCGGGACACTGAAGCTTTCTTT
once	TRBD2	TRBJ2-2	TRBV7-7	CASSLESGRRKGELFF	TGTGCTAGCAGCTTAGAGAGCGGGAGGCGGAAAGGGGAGCTGTTTTTT
.	.	TRBJ1-2	TRBV7-8	CASSLNGRGTNYYGYTF	TGTGCCAGCAGCTTAAACGGCCGGGGGACGAATTACTATGGCTACACCTTC
.	.	TRBJ1-1	TRBV4-2	CASSQDPQGVNTEAFF	TGTGCCAGCAGCCAAGATCCTCAGGGTGTGAACACTGAAGCTTTCTTT
.	.	TRBJ2-1	TRBV4-2	CASSQAERHNEQFF	TGTGCCAGCAGCCAAGCGGAGCGACACAATGAGCAGTTCTTC
.	TRBD1	TRBJ2-6	TRBV5-6	CASSDDRGRIANVLTF	TGTGCCAGCAGCGATGACAGGGGGCGCATCGCCAACGTCCTGACTTTC
once	TRBD1	TRBJ2-3	TRBV2	CASRTGYEDTQYF	TGTGCCAGCAGGACAGGGTACGAAGATACGCAGTATTTT
once	.	TRBJ1-1	TRBV29-1	CSVGHAGGTEAFF	TGCAGCGTTGGGCACGCGGGGGGGACTGAAGCTTTCTTT